This T cell receptor (beta chain) was sequenced in a study of blood T cell repertoires in COVID-19. Study summary: Collection of acute and convalescent COVID-19 samples took place in the United States, Italy and Spain. PBMCs, B-cell-depleted T cells, or T cells provided the cDNA or gDNA that made up the material.

This clone was observed a handful of times. Source study methods: From reference gene primer amplification, estimates of nucleated cell counts were derived. The method was immunoSEQ multiplex PCR; TCRdb's version includes in-frame clones alone and lacks a portion of them. The DNA was the basis for D and trimming; V, J and clone size are from that table. The table lists more than 65,000 clones, roughly 80% of them singletons. Sequencing input: peripheral blood. The clonotype comes from a woman at least 80 years old with acute or convalescent COVID-19.

The CDR3 region is CASSSPTSGTNEQFF. The CDR3 nucleotides are TGTGCCAGCAGTTCGCCGACTAGCGGAACCAATGAGCAGTTCTTC. The chain combines TRBV27 with TRBJ2-1, with 9 bases fitting TRBD2. V lost 4 bases, J lost 6 bases, and 7 bases stayed unmatched. The CDR3 is 15 amino acids. The germline V gene has CDR1 MNHEY and CDR2 SMNVEV (reference sequence).